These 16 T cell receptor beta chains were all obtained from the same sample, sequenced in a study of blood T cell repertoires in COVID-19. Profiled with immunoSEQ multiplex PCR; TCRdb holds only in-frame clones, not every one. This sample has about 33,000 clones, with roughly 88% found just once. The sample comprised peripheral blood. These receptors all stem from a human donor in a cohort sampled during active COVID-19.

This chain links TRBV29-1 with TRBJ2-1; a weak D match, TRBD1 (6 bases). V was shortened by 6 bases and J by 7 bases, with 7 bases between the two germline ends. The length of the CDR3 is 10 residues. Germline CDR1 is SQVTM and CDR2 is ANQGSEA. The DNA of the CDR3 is TGCAGCGTGGGGGCGAATGAGCAGTTCTTC. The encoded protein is CSVGANEQFF.

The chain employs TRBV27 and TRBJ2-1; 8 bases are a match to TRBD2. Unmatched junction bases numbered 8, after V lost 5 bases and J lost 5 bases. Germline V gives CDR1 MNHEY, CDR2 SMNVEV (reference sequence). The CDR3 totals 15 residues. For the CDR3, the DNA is TGTGCCAGCAGTCCGGGAGGGGTCTTACACAATGAGCAGTTCTTC. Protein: CASSPGGVLHNEQFF.

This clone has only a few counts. Written as DNA, the CDR3 is TGCGCCAGCAGCCAAGATAGCGGATTTGGGGGTGGGAATCAGCCCCAGCATTTT. Translating gives CASSQDSGFGGGNQPQHF. This rearrangement joins TRBV4-1 to TRBJ1-5, with TRBD1 as a possible D gene (5 bases). The CDR3 has 18 residues. The V and J ends lost 0 bases and 4 bases respectively, with 19 bases between them. The germline gives CDR1 MGHRA, CDR2 YSYEKL.

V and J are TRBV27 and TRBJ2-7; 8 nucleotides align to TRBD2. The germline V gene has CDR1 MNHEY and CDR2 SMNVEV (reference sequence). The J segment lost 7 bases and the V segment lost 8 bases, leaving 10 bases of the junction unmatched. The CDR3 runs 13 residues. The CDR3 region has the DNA TGTGCCAGCGCCTTGGGGGGCGGGGGGGAGCAGTACTTC. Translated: CASALGGGGEQYF.

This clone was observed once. CDR3 DNA sequence: TGTGCCAGCCGACAGGGGAGTTCGGCTAATGAAAAACTGTTTTTT. It yields the protein CASRQGSSANEKLFF. J is TRBJ1-4 and V is TRBV18, with 8 bases aligning to TRBD1. V shed 8 bases, J shed 3 bases, and the junction held 8 bases outside the gene matches. Germline V gene lookup returns CDR1 KGHSH and CDR2 LQKENI. This CDR3 has 15 residues.

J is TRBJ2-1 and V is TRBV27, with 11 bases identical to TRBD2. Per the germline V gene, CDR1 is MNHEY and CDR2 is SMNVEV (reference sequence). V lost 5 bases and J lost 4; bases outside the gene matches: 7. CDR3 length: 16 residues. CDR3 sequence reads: CASSASGGLPYNEQFF. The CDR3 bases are TGTGCCAGCAGTGCTAGCGGGGGGTTACCTTACAATGAGCAGTTCTTC.

CDR3: CASSLDSSYNSPLHF. CDR3 sequence (DNA): TGTGCCAGCAGCTTGGACAGCTCCTATAATTCACCCCTCCACTTT. This chain connects TRBV7-2 to TRBJ1-6; possibly TRBD1 for D (6 bases). The CDR3 sequence is 15 residues long. Germline-derived CDR1 and CDR2 are SGHTA and FQGNSA. Between the trimmed V and J ends, which lost 3 bases and 0 bases, there was a span of 6 bases.

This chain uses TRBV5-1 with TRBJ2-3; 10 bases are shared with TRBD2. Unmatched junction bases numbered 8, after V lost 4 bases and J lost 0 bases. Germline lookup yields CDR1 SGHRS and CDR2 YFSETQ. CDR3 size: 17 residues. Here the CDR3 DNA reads TGCGCCAGCAGCCCCAGCTGGACTAGCGGTAGCACAGATACGCAGTATTTT. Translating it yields CASSPSWTSGSTDTQYF. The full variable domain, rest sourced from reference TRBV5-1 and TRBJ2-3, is KAGVTQTPRYLIKTRGQQVTLSCSPISGHRSVSWYQQTPGQGLQFLFEYFSETQRNKGNFPGRFSGRQFSNSRSEMNVSTLELGDSALYLCASSPSWTSGSTDTQYFGPGTRLTVL.

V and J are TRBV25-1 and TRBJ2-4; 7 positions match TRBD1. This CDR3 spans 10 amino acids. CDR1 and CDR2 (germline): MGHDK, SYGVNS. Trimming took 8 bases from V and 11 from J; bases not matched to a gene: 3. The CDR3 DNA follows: TGTGCCAGCGGGGACAGTCTTCAGTACTTC. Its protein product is CASGDSLQYF.

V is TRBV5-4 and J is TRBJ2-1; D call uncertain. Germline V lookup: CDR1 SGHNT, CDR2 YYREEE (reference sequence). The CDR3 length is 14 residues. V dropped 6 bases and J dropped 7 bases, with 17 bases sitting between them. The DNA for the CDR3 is TGTGCCAGCACAATCCAGCGCAGCTTTAATGAGCAGTTCTTC. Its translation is CASTIQRSFNEQFF.

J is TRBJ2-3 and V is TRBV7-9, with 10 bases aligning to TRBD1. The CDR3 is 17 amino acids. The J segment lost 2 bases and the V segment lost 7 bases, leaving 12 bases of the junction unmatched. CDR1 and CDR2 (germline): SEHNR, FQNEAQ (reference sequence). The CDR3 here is CASNYMTGGPSTDTQYF. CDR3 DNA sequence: TGTGCCAGCAACTACATGACAGGGGGCCCGTCCACAGATACGCAGTATTTT.

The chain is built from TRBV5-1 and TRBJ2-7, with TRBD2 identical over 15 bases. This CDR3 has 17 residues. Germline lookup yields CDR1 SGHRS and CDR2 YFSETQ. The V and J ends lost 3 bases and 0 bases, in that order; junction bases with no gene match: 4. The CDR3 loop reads CASSYGLAGGYSYEQYF. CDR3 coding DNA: TGCGCCAGCAGCTACGGACTAGCGGGAGGGTACTCCTACGAGCAGTACTTC.

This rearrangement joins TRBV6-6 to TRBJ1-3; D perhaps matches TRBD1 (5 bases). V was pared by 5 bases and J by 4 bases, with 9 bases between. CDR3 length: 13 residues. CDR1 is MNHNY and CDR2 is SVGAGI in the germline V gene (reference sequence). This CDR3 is CASSRGDGNTIYF. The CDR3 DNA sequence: TGTGCCAGCAGTAGGGGCGACGGAAACACCATATATTTT.

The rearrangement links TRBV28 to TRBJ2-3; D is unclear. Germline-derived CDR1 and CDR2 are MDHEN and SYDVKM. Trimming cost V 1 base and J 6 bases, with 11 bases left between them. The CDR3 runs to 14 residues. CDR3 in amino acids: CASSLSRVQDTQYF. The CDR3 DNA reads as TGTGCCAGCAGTTTATCACGGGTCCAGGATACGCAGTATTTT. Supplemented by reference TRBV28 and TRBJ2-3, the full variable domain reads DVKVTQSSRYLVKRTGEKVFLECVQDMDHENMFWYRQDPGLGLRLIYFSYDVKMKEKGDIPEGYSVSREKKERFSLILESASTNQTSMYLCASSLSRVQDTQYFGPGTRLTVL.

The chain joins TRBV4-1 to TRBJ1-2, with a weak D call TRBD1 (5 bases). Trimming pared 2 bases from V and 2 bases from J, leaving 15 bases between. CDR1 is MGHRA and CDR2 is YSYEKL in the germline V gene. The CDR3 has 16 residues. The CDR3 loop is CASSQPLRGGNYGYTF. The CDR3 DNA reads TGCGCCAGCAGCCAACCCCTCCGGGGGGGGAACTATGGCTACACCTTC.

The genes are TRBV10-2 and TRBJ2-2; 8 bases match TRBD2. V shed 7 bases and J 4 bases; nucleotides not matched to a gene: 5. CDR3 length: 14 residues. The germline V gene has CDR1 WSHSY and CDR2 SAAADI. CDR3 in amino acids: CASTLAGSTGELFF. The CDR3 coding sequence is TGCGCCAGCACCCTAGCGGGTTCCACCGGGGAGCTGTTTTTT.